The source of this TCR beta chain is a study of OX40 agonist ivuxolimab in advanced cancers. For the study in its entirety: The costimulatory receptor OX40 (CD134) was targeted by ivuxolimab, a fully human IgG2 agonistic monoclonal antibody. The monotherapy dose-escalation portion (N ≈ 50 patients) of the phase I ivuxolimab trial is reported in the paper. Peripheral TCRbeta sequencing was intended to test whether TCR sequence diversity was altered and clonal T-cell expansion was caused by ivuxolimab. Patients were allowed to have had prior anti-PD-1, anti-PD-L1 or anti-CTLA-4 therapy, and 30% to 40% of the dose-escalation patients had previously received checkpoint inhibitors. Partial responses were achieved by three dose-escalation patients, of whom one had hepatocellular carcinoma and two had cutaneous melanoma. A male proportion of roughly 80% and a mean age of approximately 62 years, ranging from roughly 20 to 80, were recorded for the dose-escalation cohort. Of the roughly 52 patients in dose escalation, around 20 had hepatocellular carcinoma, some 15 had melanoma, 9 had renal cell carcinoma and 9 had head and neck cancer. Intravenous ivuxolimab was administered to patients every 2 weeks at six dose levels: 0.01, 0.1, 0.3, 1.5, 3 and 10 mg/kg. Points the paper makes about the study in general: After ivuxolimab, more expanded clones were found on average in CD8+ T cells than in CD4+ T cells. In the 0.1-3.0 mg/kg groups, partial responders had among the lowest normalized peripheral clonal expansion, particularly in CD8+ T cells. Clonal expansion of both CD4+ and CD8+ blood T cells was observed from baseline to week 6 at doses 0.1 to 3.0 mg/kg. Low levels of normalized T-cell clonal expansion were also seen in some patients who did not respond. Which antigens the clonally expanded peripheral T cells were specific for was not determined.

A word on this clone: The antigen it binds to is not known. Nothing much larger sits one base from this clone, and base qualities are not available.

The trial excluded patients who had a history of autoimmune disease or were on systemic immunosuppression. Peripheral blood for TCR sequencing was collected from all dose cohorts at baseline, on cycle 4 day 1, and on cycle 7 day 1. Samples were obtained from an open-label, multicenter, first-in-human phase I dose-escalation trial of ivuxolimab. Adults with locally advanced or metastatic melanoma, renal cell, hepatocellular, or head and neck squamous cell carcinoma were enrolled in the trial. Before TCR sequencing, CD4+ T cells and CD8+ T cells were sorted from peripheral blood as separate populations. For sequencing of the TCRbeta CDR3 region, genomic DNA was extracted from the sorted cells. The immunoSEQ Assay was used to sequence the TCRbeta CDR3 regions. TCRdb provides this immuneACCESS table in a form limited to in-frame rearrangements. Some clones are lacking; in checked studies, under half of them reflect an unresolved V gene, and why the rest are absent is not known. This sample gives 70,000 to 85,000 clones in total; approximately 84% of them show up just once. Of the sample, less than 2.5% falls within the top ten clones.

V was cut back by 3 bases and J by 0 bases, leaving a gap of 5 bases between them. The germline V gene encodes CDR1 SQVTM and CDR2 ANQGSEA. Including cysteine and phenylalanine, the CDR3 has 12 amino acids. The only DNA kept is the CDR3, 36 bases in frame from the first base. The starting material was CD4+ or CD8+ T cells sorted from blood, obtained in a trial of the OX40 agonist ivuxolimab. This TCR derives from an adult with an advanced solid tumor such as melanoma, head and neck, liver or kidney cancer. Rearrangement joined TRBV29-1 to TRBJ1-1; no confident D gene assignment can be made. CDR3 sequence: CSVDRVNTEAFF. The sequence in DNA is TGCAGCGTTGACCGAGTGAACACTGAAGCTTTCTTT.